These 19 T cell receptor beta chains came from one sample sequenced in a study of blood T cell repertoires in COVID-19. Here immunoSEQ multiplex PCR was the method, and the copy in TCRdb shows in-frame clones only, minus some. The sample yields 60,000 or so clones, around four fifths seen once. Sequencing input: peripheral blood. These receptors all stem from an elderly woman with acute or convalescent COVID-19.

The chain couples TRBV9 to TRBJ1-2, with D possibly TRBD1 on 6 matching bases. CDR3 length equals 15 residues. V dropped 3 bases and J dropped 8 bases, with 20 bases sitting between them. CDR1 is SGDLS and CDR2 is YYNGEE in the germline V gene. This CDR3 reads CASSERGGETSGYTF. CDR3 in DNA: TGTGCCAGCAGCGAGAGAGGGGGGGAGACTAGCGGCTACACCTTC. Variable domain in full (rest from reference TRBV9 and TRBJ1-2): DSGVTQTPKHLITATGQRVTLRCSPRSGDLSVYWYQQSLDQGLQFLIQYYNGEERAKGNILERFSAQQFPDLHSELNLSSLELGDSALYFCASSERGGETSGYTFGSGTRLTVV.

In DNA, the CDR3 is TGTGCCAGCAGCCGCGGACAGGGTGAAGAAAAACTGTTTTTT. Protein: CASSRGQGEEKLFF. This chain connects TRBV3-1 (or the pseudogene TRBV3-2) to TRBJ1-4, with 8 bases lining up with TRBD1. CDR3 length: 14 amino acids. Germline values: CDR1 LGHDT, CDR2 YNNKEL (reference sequence). The ends lost 4 bases at V and 8 bases at J; junction bases unmatched: 6.

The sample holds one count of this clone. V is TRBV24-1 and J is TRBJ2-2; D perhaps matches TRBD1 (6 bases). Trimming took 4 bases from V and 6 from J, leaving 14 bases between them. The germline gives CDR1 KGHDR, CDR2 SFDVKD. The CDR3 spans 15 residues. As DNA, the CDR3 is TGTGCCACCAGTGACGCGACAGGATCCCCCGGGGAGCTGTTTTTT. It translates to CATSDATGSPGELFF.

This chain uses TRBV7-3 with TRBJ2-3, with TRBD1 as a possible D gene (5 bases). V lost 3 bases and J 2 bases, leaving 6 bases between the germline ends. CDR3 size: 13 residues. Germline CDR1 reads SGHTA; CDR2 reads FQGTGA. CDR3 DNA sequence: TGTGCCAGCAGCTTGGACAACACAGATACGCAGTATTTT. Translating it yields CASSLDNTDTQYF.

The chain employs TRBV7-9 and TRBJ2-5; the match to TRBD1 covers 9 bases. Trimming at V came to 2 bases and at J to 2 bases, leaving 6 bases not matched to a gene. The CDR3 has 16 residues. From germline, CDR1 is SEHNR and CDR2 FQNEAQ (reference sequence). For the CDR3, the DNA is TGTGCCAGCAGCTTAACAGGGGGCGGCCCACAAGAGACCCAGTACTTC. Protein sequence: CASSLTGGGPQETQYF.

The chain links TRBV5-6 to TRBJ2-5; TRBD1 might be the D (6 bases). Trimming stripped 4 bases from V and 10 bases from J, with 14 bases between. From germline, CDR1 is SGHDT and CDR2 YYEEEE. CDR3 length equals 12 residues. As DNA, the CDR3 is TGTGCCAGCAGCACCACACGGGACATCCAGTACTTC. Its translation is CASSTTRDIQYF.

The CDR3 DNA is TGCAGCGTGGACCGACAGAATGGGGAGACCCAGTACTTC. Its protein is CSVDRQNGETQYF. The chain joins TRBV29-1 to TRBJ2-5; tentative D call: TRBD1 (5 bases). V lost 6 bases and J lost 5, with 16 bases in between. The CDR3 runs 13 residues. Per the germline V gene, CDR1 is SQVTM and CDR2 is ANQGSEA.

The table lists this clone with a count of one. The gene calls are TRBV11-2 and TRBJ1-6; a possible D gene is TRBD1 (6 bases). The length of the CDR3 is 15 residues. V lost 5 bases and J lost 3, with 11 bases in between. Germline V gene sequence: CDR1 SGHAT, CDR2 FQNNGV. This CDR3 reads CASSHGQLYNSPLHF. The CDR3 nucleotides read TGTGCCAGCAGCCATGGACAGCTCTATAATTCACCCCTCCACTTT.

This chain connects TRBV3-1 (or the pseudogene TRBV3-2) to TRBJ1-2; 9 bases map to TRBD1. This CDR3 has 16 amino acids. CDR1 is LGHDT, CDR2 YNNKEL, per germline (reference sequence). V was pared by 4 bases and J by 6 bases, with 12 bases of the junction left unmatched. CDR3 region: CASSLKQDRGFHGYTF. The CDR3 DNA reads TGTGCCAGCAGCCTTAAGCAGGACAGGGGTTTCCATGGCTACACCTTC.

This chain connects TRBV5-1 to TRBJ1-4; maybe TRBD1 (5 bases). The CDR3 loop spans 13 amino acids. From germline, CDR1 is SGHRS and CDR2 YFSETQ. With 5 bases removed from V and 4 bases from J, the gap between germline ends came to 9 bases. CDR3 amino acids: CASRPDSNEKLFF. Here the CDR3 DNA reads TGCGCCAGCAGACCCGACAGTAATGAAAAACTGTTTTTT.

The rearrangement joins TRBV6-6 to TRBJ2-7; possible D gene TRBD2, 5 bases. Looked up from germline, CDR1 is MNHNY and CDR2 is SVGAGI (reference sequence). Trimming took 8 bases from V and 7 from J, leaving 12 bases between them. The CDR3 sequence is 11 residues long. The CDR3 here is CASWASGEQYF. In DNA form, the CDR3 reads TGTGCCAGCTGGGCCTCGGGGGAGCAGTACTTC.

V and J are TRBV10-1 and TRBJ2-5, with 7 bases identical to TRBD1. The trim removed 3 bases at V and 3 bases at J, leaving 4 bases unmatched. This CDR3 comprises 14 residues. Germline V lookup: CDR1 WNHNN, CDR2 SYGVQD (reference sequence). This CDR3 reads CASSDGDRKETQYF. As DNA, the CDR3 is TGCGCCAGCAGTGATGGGGACAGAAAAGAGACCCAGTACTTC.

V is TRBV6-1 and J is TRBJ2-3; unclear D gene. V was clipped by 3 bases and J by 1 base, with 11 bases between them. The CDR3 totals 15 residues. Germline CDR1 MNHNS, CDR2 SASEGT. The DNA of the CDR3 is TGTGCCAGCAGTGAGCAGCGCCGGGGCACAGATACGCAGTATTTT. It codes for CASSEQRRGTDTQYF.

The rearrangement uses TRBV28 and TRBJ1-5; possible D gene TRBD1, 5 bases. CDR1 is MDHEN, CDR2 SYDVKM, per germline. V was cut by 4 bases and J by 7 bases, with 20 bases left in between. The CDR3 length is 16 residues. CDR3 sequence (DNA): TGTGCCAGCAGTTCTATGTTCGACAGTTCAGGGCAGCCCCAGCATTTT. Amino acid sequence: CASSSMFDSSGQPQHF. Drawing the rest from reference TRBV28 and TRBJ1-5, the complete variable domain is DVKVTQSSRYLVKRTGEKVFLECVQDMDHENMFWYRQDPGLGLRLIYFSYDVKMKEKGDIPEGYSVSREKKERFSLILESASTNQTSMYLCASSSMFDSSGQPQHFGDGTRLSIL.

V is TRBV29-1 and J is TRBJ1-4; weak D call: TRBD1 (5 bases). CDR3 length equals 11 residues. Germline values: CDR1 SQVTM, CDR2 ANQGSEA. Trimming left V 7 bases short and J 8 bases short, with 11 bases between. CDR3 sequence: CSGGAGEKLFF. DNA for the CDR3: TGCAGCGGTGGGGCGGGGGAAAAACTGTTTTTT.

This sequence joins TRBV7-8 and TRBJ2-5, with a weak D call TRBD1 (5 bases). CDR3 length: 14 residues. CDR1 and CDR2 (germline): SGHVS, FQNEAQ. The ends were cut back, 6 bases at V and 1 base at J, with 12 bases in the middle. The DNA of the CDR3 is TGTGCCAGCAGAAAAGTCCAGGGCCAAGAGACCCAGTACTTC. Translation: CASRKVQGQETQYF.

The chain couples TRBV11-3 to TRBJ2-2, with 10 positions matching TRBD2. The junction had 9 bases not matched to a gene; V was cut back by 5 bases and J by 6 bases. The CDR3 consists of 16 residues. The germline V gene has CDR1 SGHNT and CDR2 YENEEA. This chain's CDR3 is CASSPKAGTSAGELFF. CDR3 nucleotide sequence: TGTGCCAGCAGCCCCAAGGCCGGGACTAGCGCCGGGGAGCTGTTTTTT.

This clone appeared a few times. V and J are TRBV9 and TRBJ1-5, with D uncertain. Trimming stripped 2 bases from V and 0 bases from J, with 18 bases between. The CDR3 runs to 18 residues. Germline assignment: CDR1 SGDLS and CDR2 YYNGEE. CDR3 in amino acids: CASSVPWTRDYSNQPQHF. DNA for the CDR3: TGTGCCAGCAGCGTCCCTTGGACCCGAGACTATAGCAATCAGCCCCAGCATTTT.

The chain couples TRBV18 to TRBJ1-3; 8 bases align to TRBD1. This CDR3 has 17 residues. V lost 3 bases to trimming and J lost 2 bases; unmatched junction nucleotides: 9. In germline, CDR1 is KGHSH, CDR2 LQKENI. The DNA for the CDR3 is TGTGCCAGCTCACCCCTAGACGCGGACAGGGCTGGAAACACCATATATTTT. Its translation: CASSPLDADRAGNTIYF.